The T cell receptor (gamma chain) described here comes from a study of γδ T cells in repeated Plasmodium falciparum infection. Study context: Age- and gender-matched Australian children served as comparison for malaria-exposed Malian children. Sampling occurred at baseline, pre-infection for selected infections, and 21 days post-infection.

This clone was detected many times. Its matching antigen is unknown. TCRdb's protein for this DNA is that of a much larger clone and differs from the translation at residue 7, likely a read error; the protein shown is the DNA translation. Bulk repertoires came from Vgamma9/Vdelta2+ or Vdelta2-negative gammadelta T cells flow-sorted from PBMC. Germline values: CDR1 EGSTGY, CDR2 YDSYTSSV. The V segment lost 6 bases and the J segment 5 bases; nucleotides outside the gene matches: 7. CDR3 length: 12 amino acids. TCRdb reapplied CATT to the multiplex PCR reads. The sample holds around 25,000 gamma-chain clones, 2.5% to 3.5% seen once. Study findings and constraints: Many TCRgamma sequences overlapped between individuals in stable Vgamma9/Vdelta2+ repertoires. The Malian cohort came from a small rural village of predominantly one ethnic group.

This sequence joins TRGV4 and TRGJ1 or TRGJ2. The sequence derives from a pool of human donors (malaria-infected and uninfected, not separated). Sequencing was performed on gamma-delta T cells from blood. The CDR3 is CATWTPHYKKLF. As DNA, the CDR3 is TGTGCCACCTGGACTCCCCATTATAAGAAACTCTTT.